The clone carrying this T cell receptor beta chain was detected once. This record belongs to a study of sequential checkpoint blockade in melanoma. Study context: Arm A got nivolumab then ipilimumab; arm B the reverse, 1:1. Each arm's sequence ended with maintenance nivolumab.

This CDR3 contains 14 residues. Germline assignment: CDR1 SGHNT and CDR2 YYREEE (reference sequence). Trimming removed 4 bases from V and 0 bases from J; junction bases left unmatched: 4. This sample's treatment: randomized to nivolumab then ipilimumab (arm A) or the reverse (arm B). PBMC sorting kept live CD3+CD8+ cells without CD19 or CD56. Using immunoSEQ multiplex PCR, the repertoire was profiled, and TCRdb retains in-frame clones only, with some absent. Of under 45,000 clones in the sample, 80% to 90% are singletons; the top ten hold 4.5% to 7%. The clonotype originates from a human donor with melanoma. This specimen consisted of CD8+ T cells sorted from blood (inferred from file names), obtained from a patient given nivolumab and ipilimumab in sequence. J is TRBJ2-7 and V is TRBV5-4; 7 nucleotides match TRBD1. The DNA of the CDR3 is TGTGCCAGCAGCACCCGGGACAGCTCCTACGAGCAGTACTTC. Its translation is CASSTRDSSYEQYF.